This TCR beta chain was sequenced for a study of siplizumab effects on memory and regulatory T cells. Concerning this clone: Its antigen is unknown.

Overall study findings and caveats: Sequences below about 10^-5 frequency were poorly captured, limiting mapping of alloreactive clones. Alloreactive sequences that could be traced to unstimulated CD4+ memory cells showed a significant reduction under siplizumab. Naive T cells seemed more diverse than memory cells; they also seemed major alloresponse contributors.

Germline V gives CDR1 SNHLY, CDR2 FYNNEI. The CDR3 has 15 residues. V was trimmed by 6 bases and J by 4 bases, leaving 19 bases between them. Clones were read by immunoSEQ multiplex PCR, and TCRdb kept only the in-frame ones, dropping some. The table lists around 110,000 clones, roughly 94% of them singletons. The V gene is TRBV2, the J gene TRBJ2-7, with D maybe TRBD2 (6 bases). The receptor comes from a human donor in good health. Sequenced input: non-Treg CD4+ T cells sorted from blood. This CDR3 is CASSDRDWSNYEQYF. The CDR3 DNA reads TGTGCCAGCAGCGACCGGGACTGGAGTAATTACGAGCAGTACTTC.